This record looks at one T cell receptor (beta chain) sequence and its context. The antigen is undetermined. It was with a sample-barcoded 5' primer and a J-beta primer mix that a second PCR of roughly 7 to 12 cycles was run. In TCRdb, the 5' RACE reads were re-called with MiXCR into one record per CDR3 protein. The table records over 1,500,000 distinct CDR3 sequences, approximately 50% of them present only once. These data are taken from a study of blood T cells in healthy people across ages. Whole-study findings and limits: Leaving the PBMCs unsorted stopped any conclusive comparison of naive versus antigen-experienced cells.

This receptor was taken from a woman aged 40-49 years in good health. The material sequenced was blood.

CDR3 amino acids: CASSFQAMNTEAFF. CDR3 nucleotides: TGTGCCAGCAGCTTCCAGGCCATGAACACTGAAGCTTTCTTT. The chain is built from TRBV7-2 and TRBJ1-1; D is unresolved. V was trimmed by 3 bases and J by 0 bases, leaving 8 bases between them. The CDR3 runs 14 residues. Looked up from germline, CDR1 is SGHTA and CDR2 is FQGNSA.